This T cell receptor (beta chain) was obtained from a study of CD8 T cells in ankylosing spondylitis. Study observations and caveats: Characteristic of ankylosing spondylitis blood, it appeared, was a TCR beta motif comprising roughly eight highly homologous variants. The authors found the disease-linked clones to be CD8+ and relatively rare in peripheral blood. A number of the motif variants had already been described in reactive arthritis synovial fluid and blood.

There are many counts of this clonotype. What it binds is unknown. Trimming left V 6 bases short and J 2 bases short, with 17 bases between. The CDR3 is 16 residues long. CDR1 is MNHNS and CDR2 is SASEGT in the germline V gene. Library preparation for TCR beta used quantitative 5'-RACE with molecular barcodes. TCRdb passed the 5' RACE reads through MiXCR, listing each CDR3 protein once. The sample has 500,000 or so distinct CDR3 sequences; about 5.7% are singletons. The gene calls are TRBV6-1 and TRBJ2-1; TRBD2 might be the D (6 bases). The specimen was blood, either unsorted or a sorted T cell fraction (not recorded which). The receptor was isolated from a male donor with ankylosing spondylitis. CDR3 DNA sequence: TGTGCCAGCAGAAGCGCTAGGGCTAGCGCCTACAATGAGCAGTTCTTC. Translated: CASRSARASAYNEQFF.